Shown below are 12 T cell receptor beta chains from a single sample sequenced in a study of blood T cells in healthy people across ages. The use of a sample-barcoded 5' primer and a J-beta primer mix characterized a second PCR of roughly 6 to 11 cycles. In TCRdb, the 5' RACE reads were re-called with MiXCR into one record per CDR3 protein. The sample includes over a million distinct CDR3 sequences, approximately 42% seen only once; the top ten take more than 4%. Sequences were obtained from blood. Receptors originate from a woman under 30 in good health.

This clonotype showed up just a few times. This chain links TRBV28 with TRBJ1-6; D is perhaps TRBD1 (5 bases). V dropped 7 bases and J dropped 6 bases, with 19 bases sitting between them. Germline assignment: CDR1 MDHEN and CDR2 SYDVKM. The CDR3 sequence is 16 residues long. The CDR3 DNA is TGTGCCAGCACCCTCGGCGGGGCGGTGGGTAATTCACCCCTCCACTTT. Its translation: CASTLGGAVGNSPLHF. Together with reference TRBV28 and TRBJ1-6, the CDR3 gives the full variable domain: DVKVTQSSRYLVKRTGEKVFLECVQDMDHENMFWYRQDPGLGLRLIYFSYDVKMKEKGDIPEGYSVSREKKERFSLILESASTNQTSMYLCASTLGGAVGNSPLHFGNGTRLTVT.

V usage is TRBV4-3 and J usage is TRBJ1-2; 7 bases map to TRBD1. Unmatched junction bases numbered 6, after V lost 6 bases and J lost 5 bases. The CDR3 totals 13 residues. Germline CDR1 is LGHNA and CDR2 is YSLEER. In nucleotides, the CDR3 is TGCGCCAGCAGGAGGGGGCTGGAATATGGCTACACCTTC. It encodes CASRRGLEYGYTF.

In DNA, the CDR3 is TGCAGTGCTAGAGGCTCCGAGAGGGTATACAATGAGCAGTTCTTC. Residues: CSARGSERVYNEQFF. The V gene is TRBV20-1, the J gene TRBJ2-1; D possibly corresponds to TRBD2 (5 bases). Germline lookup yields CDR1 DFQATT and CDR2 SNEGSKA (reference sequence). This CDR3 has 15 residues. V was trimmed by 1 base and J by 4 bases, leaving 14 bases between them.

The chain couples TRBV5-1 to TRBJ1-1; 11 bases align to TRBD1. CDR1 and CDR2 (germline): SGHRS, YFSETQ. The CDR3 loop spans 19 amino acids. The trim removed 4 bases at V and 5 bases at J, leaving 19 bases unmatched. CDR3 DNA: TGCGCCAGCAGCACGGTGGGAAGGGACAGGGGGTTGAAAAAGACTGAAGCTTTCTTT. Encoded protein: CASSTVGRDRGLKKTEAFF.

This clonotype was detected once. V is TRBV6-5 and J is TRBJ1-1; perhaps TRBD1 as D (5 bases). CDR3 length: 15 amino acids. V was shortened by 1 base and J by 10 bases, with 19 bases between the two germline ends. Germline V gene data show CDR1 as MNHEY and CDR2 as SVGAGI. This chain's CDR3 is CASSYYVTGGGSAFF. The CDR3 nucleotides are TGTGCCAGCAGTTACTATGTAACGGGTGGGGGATCAGCTTTCTTT.

The sample holds a few counts of this clonotype. The V call is TRBV11-2, the J call TRBJ2-3; D possibly corresponds to TRBD1 (5 bases). V was pared by 5 bases and J by 6 bases, with 15 bases between. Per germline, CDR1 SGHAT and CDR2 FQNNGV. The CDR3 is made up of 14 amino acids. The CDR3 sequence: CASSPEIRQDTQYF. The CDR3 DNA reads TGTGCCAGCAGCCCAGAAATCCGACAGGATACGCAGTATTTT.

The rearrangement joins TRBV12-5 to TRBJ2-3; 8 nucleotides align to TRBD2. The CDR3 totals 15 residues. From germline, CDR1 is LGHNT and CDR2 FRNRAP. Germline trimming cut 4 bases from V and 5 bases from J; bases unmatched to any gene: 8. The CDR3 sequence: CASGSRGGPRDTQYF. Written as DNA, the CDR3 is TGTGCTAGTGGTTCTCGGGGGGGCCCGAGAGATACGCAGTATTTT.

The chain couples TRBV2 to TRBJ1-2, with TRBD1 matching over 10 bases. The CDR3 is made up of 15 amino acids. The ends lost 7 bases at V and 8 bases at J; junction bases unmatched: 13. CDR1 is SNHLY and CDR2 is FYNNEI in the germline V gene. In DNA form, the CDR3 reads TGTGCCAGCACCCAAGCCCCGGGACAGGGGAGCGGCTACACCTTC. As protein: CASTQAPGQGSGYTF.

This clonotype was picked up a small number of times. The chain has TRBV20-1 and TRBJ2-7; D could derive from TRBD1 or TRBD2 (5 bases each). The V gene's germline CDR1 is DFQATT and CDR2 SNEGSKA (reference sequence). V gave up 5 bases and J gave up 2 bases, with 22 bases separating them. This CDR3 is built from 16 residues. The CDR3: CSAGTGTAFRAYEQYF. The CDR3 DNA reads as TGCAGTGCTGGAACCGGGACCGCTTTTAGGGCCTACGAGCAGTACTTC.

The CDR3 here is CSVEGAGDPMVGYTF. CDR3 sequence (DNA): TGCAGCGTTGAAGGCGCCGGAGACCCAATGGTGGGCTACACCTTC. This sequence joins TRBV29-1 and TRBJ1-2; D is unresolved. Trimming removed 1 base at V and 8 bases at J, with 20 bases between. The germline V gene encodes CDR1 SQVTM and CDR2 ANQGSEA. The CDR3 length is 15 residues. Using reference TRBV29-1 and TRBJ1-2 for the parts outside the CDR3, the full variable domain is SAVISQKPSRDICQRGTSLTIQCQVDSQVTMMFWYRQQPGQSLTLIATANQGSEATYESGFVIDKFPISRPNLTFSTLTVSNMSPEDSSIYLCSVEGAGDPMVGYTFGSGTRLTVV.

This clonotype was observed a few times. V is TRBV7-2 and J is TRBJ2-1; no definite D call. This CDR3 has 15 residues. V was trimmed by 4 bases and J by 8 bases, leaving 18 bases between them. Germline CDR1 is SGHTA and CDR2 is FQGNSA. DNA for the CDR3: TGTGCCAGCAGCTCTCCCCGGGTAGAGGACCATGAGCAGTTCTTC. Its protein product is CASSSPRVEDHEQFF.

As concerns this clonotype: Mismatch with germline at one junction end may stem from a read error. This chain joins TRBV2 and TRBJ1-5; D unclear. This CDR3 comprises 15 residues. Per the germline V gene, CDR1 is SNHLY and CDR2 is FYNNEI. CDR3 amino acids: CASSERYLSKQPQHF. CDR3 nucleotides: TGTGCCAGCAGTGAACGGTACCTCAGCAAGCAGCCCCAGCATTTT.